Listed here are 21 T cell receptor beta chains from one sample, sequenced in a study of cytomegalovirus exposure and HLA in healthy donors. PCR used 60 Vbeta primers and 13 Jbeta primers. Profiled with immunoSEQ multiplex PCR; TCRdb holds only in-frame clones, not every one. Here the sample spans nearly 65,000 clones, 73% being singletons. Sequencing was done on a sample of PBMCs. The receptors originated from a middle-aged man in good health and CMV-seronegative.

This clone was counted a few times. This chain joins TRBV30 and TRBJ1-1, with a weak D call TRBD1 (6 bases). The CDR3 sequence is 12 residues long. The germline V gene encodes CDR1 GTSNPN and CDR2 SVGIG (reference sequence). Trimming removed 5 bases from V and 7 bases from J, with 14 bases in between. CDR3 DNA: TGTGCCTGGGACCCCCCCAGGGGTGAAGCTTTCTTT. Translated, it gives CAWDPPRGEAFF. The whole variable domain, filled in from reference TRBV30 and TRBJ1-1, reads SQTIHQWPATLVQPVGSPLSLECTVEGTSNPNLYWYRQAAGRGLQLLFYSVGIGQISSEVPQNLSASRPQDRQFILSSKKLLLSDSGFYLCAWDPPRGEAFFGQGTRLTVV.

This clone was detected only a few times. The chain has TRBV6-1 and TRBJ1-5; 12 bases match TRBD1. Per germline, CDR1 MNHNS and CDR2 SASEGT. This CDR3 has 15 amino acids. J gave up 7 bases and V 1 base, and 2 bases lay outside the gene matches. The CDR3 here is CASSEGGTGGQPQHF. CDR3 sequence (DNA): TGTGCCAGCAGTGAAGGGGGGACAGGGGGCCAGCCCCAGCATTTT.

The rearrangement links TRBV5-6 to TRBJ1-1; D gene ambiguous. The V gene lost 4 bases and the J gene lost 2 bases, with 18 bases spanning the gap. The CDR3 has 16 amino acids. Germline V gene sequence: CDR1 SGHDT, CDR2 YYEEEE. The CDR3 spells CASSPRSRGFNTEAFF. Here the CDR3 DNA reads TGTGCCAGCAGCCCAAGGAGTCGGGGATTTAACACTGAAGCTTTCTTT.

To note about this clone: At the DNA level, this CDR3 is encoded by other sequences in the same sample as well. CDR3 DNA: TGTGCCAGCAGTGACGGCGGGGGCACAGATACGCAGTATTTT. As protein: CASSDGGGTDTQYF. The chain uses TRBV6-4 and TRBJ2-3; possible D gene TRBD2, 6 bases. Between the trimmed V and J ends, which lost 2 bases and 1 base, there was a span of 7 bases. Per the germline V gene, CDR1 is MRHNA and CDR2 is SNTAGT. The CDR3 consists of 14 residues.

This clone was seen more than once but under ten times. This chain links TRBV19 with TRBJ1-6; D is perhaps TRBD1 (6 bases). Trimming removed 0 bases from V and 7 bases from J, with 7 bases in between. This CDR3 spans 14 amino acids. From germline, CDR1 is LNHDA and CDR2 SQIVND (reference sequence). CDR3 sequence reads: CASSIDTGNSPLHF. CDR3 DNA: TGTGCCAGTAGTATAGACACAGGGAATTCACCCCTCCACTTT. Based on the CDR3 plus reference TRBV19 and TRBJ1-6, the full variable domain is DGGITQSPKYLFRKEGQNVTLSCEQNLNHDAMYWYRQDPGQGLRLIYYSQIVNDFQKGDIAEGYSVSREKKESFPLTVTSAQKNPTAFYLCASSIDTGNSPLHFGNGTRLTVT.

The gene calls are TRBV9 and TRBJ2-7; D gene uncertain. The CDR3 is 14 residues long. V lost 3 bases, J lost 2 bases, and 12 bases lay in between. The germline CDR1 and CDR2 sequences are SGDLS and YYNGEE. CDR3 sequence (DNA): TGTGCCAGCAGCGGGGCTCCACCAGCCTACGAGCAGTACTTC. Its protein product is CASSGAPPAYEQYF.

A few counts support this clone. The chain is built from TRBV30 and TRBJ1-3, with 7 bases lining up with TRBD1. J gave up 4 bases and V 3 bases, and 3 bases lay outside the gene matches. CDR1 is GTSNPN, CDR2 SVGIG, per germline (reference sequence). The CDR3 sequence is 13 residues long. The CDR3 loop is CAWRTGAGNTIYF. As DNA, the CDR3 is TGTGCCTGGAGAACAGGGGCCGGAAACACCATATATTTT.

The chain combines TRBV6-5 with TRBJ2-1; 9 bases line up with TRBD2. CDR3 length: 15 residues. After removal of 8 bases from V and 7 bases from J, the junction contained 12 bases not matched to a gene. CDR1 MNHEY and CDR2 SVGAGI come from the germline V gene. CDR3 residues: CASHEGRGGRNEQFF. The CDR3 nucleotides read TGTGCCAGCCATGAGGGGCGGGGGGGGCGAAATGAGCAGTTCTTC.

Judged by abundance, this clone is medium-sized (0.01 to 0.1%). The chain couples TRBV28 to TRBJ2-1; D is ambiguous. Trimming shortened V by 6 bases and J by 10 bases, and 13 bases separated the two germline ends. Germline assignment: CDR1 MDHEN and CDR2 SYDVKM. The CDR3 has 12 residues. The CDR3, as DNA: TGTGCCAGCAGCCTCGGTTTGTCGGAGCAGTTCTTC. The encoded protein is CASSLGLSEQFF.

The chain combines TRBV7-8 with TRBJ2-2, with 13 bases that match TRBD2. With 5 bases clipped from V and 5 bases from J, the junction kept 2 bases outside the gene matches. The germline CDR1 and CDR2 sequences are SGHVS and FQNEAQ. CDR3 length: 15 amino acids. CDR3 sequence: CASSPTSGGTGELFF. The CDR3, as DNA: TGTGCCAGCAGCCCGACTAGCGGGGGGACCGGGGAGCTGTTTTTT.

The V and J genes are TRBV29-1 and TRBJ2-7; 9 positions agree with TRBD2. From germline, CDR1 is SQVTM and CDR2 ANQGSEA. The length of the CDR3 is 12 residues. The CDR3 protein is CRRGLAGLEQYF. CDR3 coding DNA: TGCAGGAGGGGGCTAGCGGGGTTAGAGCAGTACTTC.

This clone was recorded a few times. The CDR3, as DNA: TGCGCCAGCAGCCTACAACAGGGGCGGGAGGTCAATGAGCAGTTCTTC. It yields the protein CASSLQQGREVNEQFF. The chain recombines TRBV5-1 with TRBJ2-1; the D gene is possibly TRBD2 (8 bases). Germline V lookup: CDR1 SGHRS, CDR2 YFSETQ. The CDR3 runs to 16 residues. V shed 4 bases and J shed 6 bases, with 20 bases lying between them. Drawing the rest from reference TRBV5-1 and TRBJ2-1, the complete variable domain is KAGVTQTPRYLIKTRGQQVTLSCSPISGHRSVSWYQQTPGQGLQFLFEYFSETQRNKGNFPGRFSGRQFSNSRSEMNVSTLELGDSALYLCASSLQQGREVNEQFFGPGTRLTVL.

Of note for this clone: An end of the junction differs from the germline gene, which may be a read error. The chain couples TRBV7-9 to TRBJ1-4; no definite D call. There are 14 residues in the CDR3. The germline gives CDR1 SEHNR, CDR2 FQNEAQ (reference sequence). CDR3 sequence (DNA): TGTTCCAGCAGCTTAGAGAGAGGAAATGAAAAACTGTTTTTT. Translating it yields CSSSLERGNEKLFF.

The chain joins TRBV5-6 to TRBJ1-2, with 10 bases identical to TRBD1. The CDR3 is 14 amino acids. Trimming at V came to 0 bases and at J to 6 bases, leaving 2 bases not matched to a gene. CDR1 is SGHDT and CDR2 is YYEEEE in the germline V gene. CDR3 in DNA: TGTGCCAGCAGCTTGGCGGACAGGGGGAATGGCTACACCTTC. This encodes CASSLADRGNGYTF.

This chain joins TRBV9 and TRBJ1-5, with TRBD1 matching over 8 bases. This CDR3 has 14 residues. The germline V gene has CDR1 SGDLS and CDR2 YYNGEE. Losses at the gene ends were 3 bases for V and 7 bases for J; bases not matched to a gene: 6. The CDR3 DNA reads TGTGCCAGCAGCGAGCAGGGGGCACGGCAGCCCCAGCATTTT. This encodes CASSEQGARQPQHF. The variable domain in full, with the rest retrieved from reference TRBV9 and TRBJ1-5, is DSGVTQTPKHLITATGQRVTLRCSPRSGDLSVYWYQQSLDQGLQFLIQYYNGEERAKGNILERFSAQQFPDLHSELNLSSLELGDSALYFCASSEQGARQPQHFGDGTRLSIL.

This clone occurred a few times. The V and J genes are TRBV27 and TRBJ1-5; possibly TRBD1 for D (5 bases). Per the germline V gene, CDR1 is MNHEY and CDR2 is SMNVEV (reference sequence). Trimming cost V 2 bases and J 7 bases, with 15 bases left between them. This CDR3 has 15 amino acids. CDR3 residues: CASSLGGAGTQPQHF. CDR3 nucleotide sequence: TGTGCCAGCAGTTTAGGGGGTGCGGGGACGCAGCCCCAGCATTTT.

This clone was counted only a few times. J is TRBJ2-1 and V is TRBV7-9, with D possibly matching TRBD2 (6 bases). The CDR3 runs to 15 residues. CDR1 is SEHNR and CDR2 is FQNEAQ in the germline V gene (reference sequence). V was cut by 2 bases and J by 9 bases, with 17 bases left in between. CDR3 bases: TGTGCCAGCAGCTTAAGCTTGGGTCCCGGGGGTGAGCAGTTCTTC. Residues: CASSLSLGPGGEQFF.

The genes are TRBV30 and TRBJ2-7; D perhaps matches TRBD1 (6 bases). The V gene lost 5 bases and the J gene lost 1 base, with 6 bases spanning the gap. This CDR3 has 11 residues. Germline CDR1 is GTSNPN and CDR2 is SVGIG (reference sequence). The CDR3 here is CAWGQSYEQYF. For the CDR3, the DNA is TGTGCCTGGGGACAGTCCTACGAGCAGTACTTC.

The chain recombines TRBV6-6 with TRBJ2-7; possibly TRBD1 for D (6 bases). The CDR3 covers 14 residues. V was pared by 0 bases and J by 3 bases, with 9 bases between. Germline CDR1 and CDR2: MNHNY and SVGAGI (reference sequence). The CDR3: CASSYSNRDYEQYF. CDR3 sequence (DNA): TGTGCCAGCAGTTACTCGAACAGGGACTACGAGCAGTACTTC.

The chain carries TRBV10-1 and TRBJ2-2; possible D gene TRBD1, 6 bases. Per germline, CDR1 WNHNN and CDR2 SYGVQD (reference sequence). The V end lost 5 bases, the J end lost 5 bases, and 9 bases lay between the germline ends. The CDR3 extends over 13 amino acids. CDR3 in DNA: TGCGCCAGCAGTTTCACAGGGACCGGGGAGCTGTTTTTT. Amino acids: CASSFTGTGELFF.

Note on this clone: The same CDR3 arises from other DNA sequences in this sample as well. The chain links TRBV5-6 to TRBJ1-5; 8 bases are a match to TRBD1. This CDR3 contains 16 residues. V shed 1 base, J shed 6 bases, and the junction held 9 bases outside the gene matches. Looked up from germline, CDR1 is SGHDT and CDR2 is YYEEEE. The DNA of the CDR3 is TGTGCCAGCAGCTTGACGAGGACAGGGTCCTTTCAGCCCCAGCATTTT. It encodes CASSLTRTGSFQPQHF.